This T cell receptor (beta chain) derives from a study of blood T cells in healthy people across ages. From germline, CDR1 is SGDLS and CDR2 YYNGEE. Germline trimming cut 4 bases from V and 6 bases from J; bases unmatched to any gene: 11. The CDR3 covers 16 residues. A J-beta primer mix and a sample-barcoded 5' primer were used in a second PCR of roughly 6 to 11 cycles. TCRdb re-called the 5' RACE reads through MiXCR, storing one row per CDR3 protein. This repertoire shows roughly 1,800,000 distinct CDR3 sequences, around 48% found once; its top ten account for roughly 2%. The sequence was collected from a woman in her thirties or forties in good health. The sequenced sample consisted of blood. This rearrangement joins TRBV9 to TRBJ2-3; 10 nucleotides agree with TRBD2. In DNA form, the CDR3 reads TGTGCCAGCAGCTCCGTGAGCGGGGGGGCCCGGGATACGCAGTATTTT. Its translation: CASSSVSGGARDTQYF.